A single sample is the source of the 8 T cell receptor beta chains below, sequenced in a study of blood T cell repertoires in COVID-19. Sequenced by immunoSEQ multiplex PCR; TCRdb stores in-frame clones only, minus some. This table holds some 200,000 clones, 85% to 90% found once. Material: peripheral blood. These receptors all stem from a man aged 50 or older with acute or convalescent COVID-19.

J is TRBJ1-3 and V is TRBV2, with D perhaps TRBD1 (5 bases). CDR1 and CDR2 from the germline V gene are SNHLY and FYNNEI. Trimming cost V 6 bases and J 4 bases, with 16 bases left between them. This CDR3 spans 15 amino acids. The CDR3 reads CASRSGGARGNTIYF. The CDR3 coding sequence is TGTGCCAGCAGATCGGGCGGGGCGAGGGGAAACACCATATATTTT. The full variable domain, rest sourced from reference TRBV2 and TRBJ1-3, is EPEVTQTPSHQVTQMGQEVILRCVPISNHLYFYWYRQILGQKVEFLVSFYNNEISEKSEIFDDQFSVERPDGSNFTLKIRSTKLEDSAMYFCASRSGGARGNTIYFGEGSWLTVV.

The rearrangement links TRBV6-5 to TRBJ1-4, with D perhaps matching TRBD1 (6 bases). CDR3 length: 15 amino acids. From germline, CDR1 is MNHEY and CDR2 SVGAGI. V shed 0 bases and J shed 3 bases, with 8 bases lying between them. The CDR3 protein is CASSYSGAANEKLFF. As DNA, the CDR3 is TGTGCCAGCAGTTACTCGGGGGCGGCTAATGAAAAACTGTTTTTT.

The rearrangement joins TRBV6-8 to TRBJ2-1, with D possibly being TRBD2 (6 bases). V shed 6 bases and J shed 2 bases, with 20 bases lying between them. The germline V gene has CDR1 MNHGY and CDR2 SAAAGT. The CDR3 runs to 17 residues. CDR3 bases: TGTGCCAGCAGCCAGAGACTAGTAATCCGCCCCTACAATGAGCAGTTCTTC. Translated, it gives CASSQRLVIRPYNEQFF.

This chain uses TRBV15 with TRBJ1-3; 7 bases match TRBD1. This CDR3 spans 17 amino acids. The germline gives CDR1 LNHNV, CDR2 YYDKDF (reference sequence). J gave up 5 bases and V 1 base, and 11 bases lay outside the gene matches. CDR3 bases: TGTGCCACCAGCAGAGCAGGGAGTGACAGGGCGAGAAACACCATATATTTT. Protein sequence: CATSRAGSDRARNTIYF. The full variable domain, with the rest looked up from reference TRBV15 and TRBJ1-3, is DAMVIQNPRYQVTQFGKPVTLSCSQTLNHNVMYWYQQKSSQAPKLLFHYYDKDFNNEADTPDNFQSRRPNTSFCFLDIRSPGLGDTAMYLCATSRAGSDRARNTIYFGEGSWLTVV.

This clone was seen only a few times. The chain has TRBV5-6 and TRBJ1-1; 7 nucleotides align to TRBD1. This CDR3 has 12 residues. With V trimmed by 4 bases and J by 8 bases, 5 bases remained unmatched. Germline assignment: CDR1 SGHDT and CDR2 YYEEEE. CDR3 coding DNA: TGTGCCAGCAGCATGAACAGGGGAGAAGCTTTCTTT. Translated, it gives CASSMNRGEAFF.

The J gene is TRBJ2-1, the V gene TRBV10-2; D gene ambiguous. Germline V lookup: CDR1 WSHSY, CDR2 SAAADI. V gave up 10 bases and J gave up 4 bases, with 14 bases separating them. This CDR3 region has 13 residues. This CDR3 is CATQAGRYNEQFF. CDR3 nucleotide sequence: TGCGCCACCCAGGCCGGTAGGTACAATGAGCAGTTCTTC.

The count of this clone is one. The chain joins TRBV2 to TRBJ2-7; maybe TRBD1 (6 bases). The CDR3 sequence is 13 residues long. The ends were cut back, 3 bases at V and 2 bases at J, with 8 bases in the middle. Germline V gene data show CDR1 as SNHLY and CDR2 as FYNNEI. The CDR3 bases are TGTGCCAGCAGTGACCAGGGGCCCTACGAGCAGTACTTC. Translating it yields CASSDQGPYEQYF.

The CDR3, as DNA: TGTGCCAGCAGCTTAGGGGACAGGGGCCTCTCTGAAAAACTGTTTTTT. As protein: CASSLGDRGLSEKLFF. The J gene is TRBJ1-4, the V gene TRBV7-9; 10 nucleotides match TRBD1. The CDR3 runs to 16 residues. V shed 1 base and J 7 bases; nucleotides not matched to a gene: 6. Germline V gene sequence: CDR1 SEHNR, CDR2 FQNEAQ (reference sequence).